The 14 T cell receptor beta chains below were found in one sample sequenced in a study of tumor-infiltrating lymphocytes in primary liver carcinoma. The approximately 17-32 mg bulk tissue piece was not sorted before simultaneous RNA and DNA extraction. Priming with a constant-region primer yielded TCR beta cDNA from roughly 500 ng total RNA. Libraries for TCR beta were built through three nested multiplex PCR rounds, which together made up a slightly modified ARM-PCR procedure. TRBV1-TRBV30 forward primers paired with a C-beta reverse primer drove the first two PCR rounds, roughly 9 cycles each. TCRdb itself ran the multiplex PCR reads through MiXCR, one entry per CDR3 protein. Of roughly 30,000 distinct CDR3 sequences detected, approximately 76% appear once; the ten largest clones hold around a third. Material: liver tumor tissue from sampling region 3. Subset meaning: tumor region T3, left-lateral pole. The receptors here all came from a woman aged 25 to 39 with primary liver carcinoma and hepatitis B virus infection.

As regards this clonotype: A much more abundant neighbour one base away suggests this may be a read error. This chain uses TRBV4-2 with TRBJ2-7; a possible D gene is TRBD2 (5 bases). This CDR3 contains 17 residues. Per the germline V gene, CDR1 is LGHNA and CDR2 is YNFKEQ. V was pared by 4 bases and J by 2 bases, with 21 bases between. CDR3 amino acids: CASSPRIASSGTYEQYF. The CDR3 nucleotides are TGTGCCAGCAGCCCCAGGATAGCTAGCAGTGGGACCTACGAGCAGTACTTC.

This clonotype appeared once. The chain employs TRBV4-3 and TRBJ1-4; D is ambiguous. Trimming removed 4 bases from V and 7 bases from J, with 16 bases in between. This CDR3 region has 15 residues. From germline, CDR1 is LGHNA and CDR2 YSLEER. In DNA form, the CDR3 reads TGCGCCAGCAGCCTTAGTGGCCGGGTGGGTGAAAAACTGTTTTTT. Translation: CASSLSGRVGEKLFF.

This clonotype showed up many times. The CDR3 DNA follows: TGTGCCAGCAGTTACTCGTGGGACGGTCTTGAAGCTTTCTTT. Translating it yields CASSYSWDGLEAFF. The V call is TRBV6-5, the J call TRBJ1-1, with a possible D match to TRBD1 (5 bases). Germline CDR1 MNHEY, CDR2 SVGAGI. The CDR3 is made up of 14 amino acids. The V end lost 0 bases, the J end lost 7 bases, and 12 bases lay between the germline ends.

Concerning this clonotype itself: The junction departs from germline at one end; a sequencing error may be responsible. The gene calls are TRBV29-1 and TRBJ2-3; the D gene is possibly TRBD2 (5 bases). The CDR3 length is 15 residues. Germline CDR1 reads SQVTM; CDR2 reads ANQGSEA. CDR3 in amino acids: CSVISGRWTTDTQYF. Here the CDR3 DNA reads TGTAGCGTTATCAGTGGGAGATGGACCACAGACACGCAGTATTTT.

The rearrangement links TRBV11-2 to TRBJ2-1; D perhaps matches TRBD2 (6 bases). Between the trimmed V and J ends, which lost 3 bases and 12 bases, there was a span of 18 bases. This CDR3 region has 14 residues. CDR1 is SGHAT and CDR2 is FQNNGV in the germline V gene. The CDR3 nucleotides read TGTGCCAGCAGCTTGGAAACCGGGTCGGGAGTGCAGTTCTTC. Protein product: CASSLETGSGVQFF. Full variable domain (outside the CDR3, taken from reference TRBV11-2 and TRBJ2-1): EAGVAQSPRYKIIEKRQSVAFWCNPISGHATLYWYQQILGQGPKLLIQFQNNGVVDDSQLPKDRFSAERLKGVDSTLKIQPAKLEDSAVYLCASSLETGSGVQFFGPGTRLTVL.

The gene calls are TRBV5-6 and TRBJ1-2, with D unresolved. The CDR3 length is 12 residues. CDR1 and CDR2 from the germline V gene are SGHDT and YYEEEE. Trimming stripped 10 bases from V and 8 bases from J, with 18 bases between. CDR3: CAFSFGVEGYTF. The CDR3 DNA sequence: TGTGCCTTCAGCTTCGGGGTGGAGGGCTACACCTTC.

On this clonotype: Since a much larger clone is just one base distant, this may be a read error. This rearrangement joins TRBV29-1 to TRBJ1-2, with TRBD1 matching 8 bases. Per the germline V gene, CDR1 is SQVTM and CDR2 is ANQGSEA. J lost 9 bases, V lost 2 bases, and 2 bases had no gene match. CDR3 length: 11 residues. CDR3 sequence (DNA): TGCAGCGTTGAAAGGGACAGGCGCTACACCTTC. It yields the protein CSVERDRRYTF.

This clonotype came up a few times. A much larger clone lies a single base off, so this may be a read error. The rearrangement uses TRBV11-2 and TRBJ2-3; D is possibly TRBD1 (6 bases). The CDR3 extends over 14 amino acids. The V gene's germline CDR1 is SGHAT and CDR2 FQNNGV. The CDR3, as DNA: TGTGCCAGCAGCTTAAACAGGGAGATCGATATGCAGTATTTT. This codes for CASSLNREIDMQYF.

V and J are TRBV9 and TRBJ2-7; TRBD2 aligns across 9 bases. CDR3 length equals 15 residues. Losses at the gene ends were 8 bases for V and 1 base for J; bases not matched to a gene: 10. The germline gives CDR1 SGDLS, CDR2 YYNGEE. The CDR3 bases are TGTGCCAGTAGCTTAGAAGCGGGAGGATCCTACGAGCAGTACTTC. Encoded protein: CASSLEAGGSYEQYF.

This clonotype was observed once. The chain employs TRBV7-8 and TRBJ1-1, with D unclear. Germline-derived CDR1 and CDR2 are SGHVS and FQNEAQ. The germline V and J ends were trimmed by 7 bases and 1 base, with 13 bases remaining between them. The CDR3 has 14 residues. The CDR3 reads CASTPRIANTEAFF. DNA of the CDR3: TGTGCCAGCACCCCGAGAATCGCGAACACTGAAGCTTTCTTT.

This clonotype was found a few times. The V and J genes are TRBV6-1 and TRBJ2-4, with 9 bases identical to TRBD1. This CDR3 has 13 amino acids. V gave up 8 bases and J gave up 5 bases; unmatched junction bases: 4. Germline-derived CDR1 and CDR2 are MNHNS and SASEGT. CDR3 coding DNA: TGTGCCAGCCTGACAGGGGGTGAAAACATTCAGTACTTC. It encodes CASLTGGENIQYF.

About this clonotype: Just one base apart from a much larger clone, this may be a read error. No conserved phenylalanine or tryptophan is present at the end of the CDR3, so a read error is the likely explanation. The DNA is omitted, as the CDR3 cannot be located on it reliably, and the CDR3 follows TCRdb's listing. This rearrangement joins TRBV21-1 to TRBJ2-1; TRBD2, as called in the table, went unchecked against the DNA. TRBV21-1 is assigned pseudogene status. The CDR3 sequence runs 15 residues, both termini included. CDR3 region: CASSKFLVGDNEQFL.

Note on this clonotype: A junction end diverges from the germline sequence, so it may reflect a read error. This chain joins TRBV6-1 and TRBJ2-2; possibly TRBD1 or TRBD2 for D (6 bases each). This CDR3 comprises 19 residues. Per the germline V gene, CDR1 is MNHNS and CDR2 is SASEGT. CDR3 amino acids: CASSGTLPGGAANTWELFF. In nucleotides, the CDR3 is TGTGCCAGCAGTGGAACCCTTCCCGGGGGCGCTGCGAACACCTGGGAGCTGTTTTTT.

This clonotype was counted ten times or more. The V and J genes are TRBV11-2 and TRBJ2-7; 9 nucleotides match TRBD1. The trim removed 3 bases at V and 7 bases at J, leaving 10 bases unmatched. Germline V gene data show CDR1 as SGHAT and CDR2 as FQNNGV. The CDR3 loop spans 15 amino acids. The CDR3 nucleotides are TGTGCCAGCAGCTTCACCTCACAGGGGGCGGGGGAGCAGTACTTC. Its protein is CASSFTSQGAGEQYF.